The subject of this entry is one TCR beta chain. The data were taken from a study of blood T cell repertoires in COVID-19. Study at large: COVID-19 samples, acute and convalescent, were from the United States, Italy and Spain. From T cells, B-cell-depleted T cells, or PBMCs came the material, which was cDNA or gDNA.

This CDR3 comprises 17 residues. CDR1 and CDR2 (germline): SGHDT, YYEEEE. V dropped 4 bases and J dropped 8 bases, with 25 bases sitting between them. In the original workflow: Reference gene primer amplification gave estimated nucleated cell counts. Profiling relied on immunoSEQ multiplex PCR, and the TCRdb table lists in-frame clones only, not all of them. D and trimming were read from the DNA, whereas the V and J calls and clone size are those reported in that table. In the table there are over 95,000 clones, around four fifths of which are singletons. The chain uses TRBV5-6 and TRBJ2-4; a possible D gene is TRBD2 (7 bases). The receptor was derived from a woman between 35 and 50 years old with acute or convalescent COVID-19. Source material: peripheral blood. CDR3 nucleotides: TGTGCCAGCAGCCCCTTAAGCCGCGGGGGCGCCAGGGACATTCAGTACTTC. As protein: CASSPLSRGGARDIQYF. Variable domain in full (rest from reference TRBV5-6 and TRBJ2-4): DAGVTQSPTHLIKTRGQQVTLRCSPKSGHDTVSWYQQALGQGPQFIFQYYEEEERQRGNFPDRFSGHQFPNYSSELNVNALLLGDSALYLCASSPLSRGGARDIQYFGAGTRLSVL.